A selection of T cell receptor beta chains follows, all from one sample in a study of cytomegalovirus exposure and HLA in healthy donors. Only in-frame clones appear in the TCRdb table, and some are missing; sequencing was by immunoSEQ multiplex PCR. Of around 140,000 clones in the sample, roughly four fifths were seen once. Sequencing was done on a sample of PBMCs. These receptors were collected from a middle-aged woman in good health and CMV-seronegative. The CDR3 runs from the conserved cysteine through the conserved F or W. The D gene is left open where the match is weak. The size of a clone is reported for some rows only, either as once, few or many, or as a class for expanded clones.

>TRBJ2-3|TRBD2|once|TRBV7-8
CASSPLTGGPADTQYF
TGTGCCAGCAGCCCTTTAACGGGAGGGCCCGCAGATACGCAGTATTTT
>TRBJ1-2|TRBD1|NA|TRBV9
CASSPTGTYGYTF
TGTGCCAGCAGCCCGACAGGGACCTATGGCTACACCTTC
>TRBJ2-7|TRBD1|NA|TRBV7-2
CASSFHRGEQYF
TGTGCCAGCAGCTTCCACAGGGGCGAGCAGTACTTC
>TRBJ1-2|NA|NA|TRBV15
CATSRDDGEYYGYTF
TGTGCCACCAGCAGAGATGACGGGGAATACTATGGCTACACCTTC
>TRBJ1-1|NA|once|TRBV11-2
CASSLVRGNTEAFF
TGTGCCAGCAGCTTAGTCAGGGGGAACACTGAAGCTTTCTTT
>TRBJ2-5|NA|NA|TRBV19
CASSVELPPGETQYF
TGTGCCAGTAGTGTGGAGCTCCCGCCGGGGGAGACCCAGTACTTC
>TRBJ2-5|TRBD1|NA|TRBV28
CASSRLGQGAQETQYF
TGTGCCAGCAGCCGGCTAGGGCAGGGGGCTCAAGAGACCCAGTACTTC
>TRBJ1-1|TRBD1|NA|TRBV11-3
CASSRQGNTEAFF
TGTGCCAGCAGCCGACAGGGAAACACTGAAGCTTTCTTT
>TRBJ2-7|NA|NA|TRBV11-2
CASSLEDFALYYEQYF
TGTGCCAGCAGCTTAGAGGACTTTGCACTCTACTACGAGCAGTACTTC
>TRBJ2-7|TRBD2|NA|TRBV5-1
CASSLVAGDREQYF
TGCGCCAGCAGCTTGGTTGCGGGGGATAGGGAGCAGTACTTC
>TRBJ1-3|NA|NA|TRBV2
CASRDRGNTIYF
TGTGCCAGCAGGGACAGAGGAAACACCATATATTTT
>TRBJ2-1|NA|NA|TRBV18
CASSPRGEGAYNEQFF
TGTGCCAGCTCACCGCGTGGGGAAGGGGCCTACAATGAGCAGTTCTTC